This TCR beta chain is drawn from a study of identical twins. Germline V gene sequence: CDR1 SGHAT, CDR2 FQNNGV. The V gene lost 0 bases and the J gene lost 2 bases, with 14 bases spanning the gap. This CDR3 has 16 amino acids. Template switching created a universal primer site, and the cDNA included unique molecular identifiers. MiXCR was run by TCRdb on the 5' RACE reads, yielding one entry per CDR3 protein. The sample lists a few hundred thousand distinct CDR3 sequences, 9.5% to 10% occurring once. These data were also reused for a study on yellow fever vaccine responses in identical twins. As that report states: Vaccine-induced T cell responses in twins were reportedly observed to appear partly convergent, partly personalized.

V and J are TRBV11-2 and TRBJ2-7; TRBD1 might be the D (5 bases). This receptor was identified in a young woman in good health. Sequencing was done on a sample of PBMCs. CDR3 loop: CASSLDLLQGTYEQYF. CDR3 nucleotide sequence: TGTGCCAGCAGCTTAGATCTTTTGCAGGGCACCTACGAGCAGTACTTC.